Below, 18 T cell receptor beta chains from the same sample are listed, as sequenced in a study of shared clonotypes between healthy human individuals. Method: immunoSEQ multiplex PCR; TCRdb's copy keeps in-frame clones and lacks some. The table lists fewer than 3 million clones, roughly 90% of them singletons. The sequenced sample was naive CD4+ T cells from PBMCs. Regarding subset: CD45RA+ positively selected. The receptors come from a man between 18 and 35 years old in good health. Some clones in this sample may be carry-over from other donors' samples.

J is TRBJ2-3 and V is TRBV5-4, with a possible D match to TRBD1 (6 bases). Germline lookup yields CDR1 SGHNT and CDR2 YYREEE (reference sequence). The CDR3 has 14 amino acids. Trimming removed 3 bases from V and 3 bases from J, with 11 bases in between. CDR3 protein: CASSSPDRTDTQYF. CDR3 DNA sequence: TGTGCCAGCAGCTCACCAGACAGGACAGATACGCAGTATTTT.

For the CDR3, the DNA is TGTGCCAGCAGTTTAGTCACAGGGGGCCTTCACAATGAGCAGTTCTTC. This sequence encodes CASSLVTGGLHNEQFF. The J gene is TRBJ2-1, the V gene TRBV27; 9 bases map to TRBD1. Germline V lookup: CDR1 MNHEY, CDR2 SMNVEV (reference sequence). The CDR3 totals 16 residues. V was clipped by 2 bases and J by 5 bases; unmatched bases: 7.

The chain carries TRBV30 and TRBJ1-2, with TRBD1 matching 9 bases. Per germline, CDR1 GTSNPN and CDR2 SVGIG (reference sequence). The CDR3 extends over 16 amino acids. Unmatched junction bases numbered 14, after V lost 4 bases and J lost 5 bases. CDR3 DNA: TGTGCCTGGAAGGGACAGGGAAGGAGCTCCAATTATGGCTACACCTTC. Translated, it gives CAWKGQGRSSNYGYTF.

In this sample, this clone turned up once. The chain joins TRBV12-2 to TRBJ2-7; TRBD2 reflects the table's D call only, with no check against the DNA. TRBV12-2 is marked as a pseudogene. The CDR3 has 12 residues. CDR3 amino acids: CASLVNPTREYF. CDR3 sequence (DNA): TGTGCAAGTCTTGTGAACCCTACGAGGGAGTACTTC.

The chain links TRBV7-2 to TRBJ2-3; possible D gene TRBD2, 5 bases. The V gene's germline CDR1 is SGHTA and CDR2 FQGNSA. V lost 4 bases and J lost 0, with 11 bases in between. The CDR3 is made up of 15 amino acids. The CDR3: CASSSRTLSTDTQYF. The DNA for the CDR3 is TGTGCCAGCAGCTCAAGGACTTTAAGCACAGATACGCAGTATTTT.

The V gene is TRBV28, the J gene TRBJ2-1; 8 nucleotides agree with TRBD2. Germline V lookup: CDR1 MDHEN, CDR2 SYDVKM. The trim removed 4 bases at V and 5 bases at J, leaving 7 bases unmatched. CDR3 length: 15 residues. The CDR3 reads CASSSREGSHNEQFF. CDR3 DNA sequence: TGTGCCAGCAGTTCCCGGGAGGGGAGCCACAATGAGCAGTTCTTC.

Concerning this clone: The sample carries other DNA sequences with the same CDR3. This rearrangement joins TRBV30 to TRBJ1-3, with D uncertain. V was shortened by 5 bases and J by 1 base, with 6 bases between the two germline ends. The CDR3 has 12 residues. Germline loops: CDR1 GTSNPN, CDR2 SVGIG (reference sequence). CDR3 coding DNA: TGTGCCTGGTCCAAATCTGGAAACACCATATATTTT. Its protein is CAWSKSGNTIYF.

In DNA, the CDR3 is TGTGCCACCAGCAGAGGGTTCACTACCGTCGACGAGCAGTACTTC. Its protein is CATSRGFTTVDEQYF. The V call is TRBV15, the J call TRBJ2-7; D gene ambiguous. Germline CDR1 reads LNHNV; CDR2 reads YYDKDF (reference sequence). The germline V and J ends were trimmed by 1 base and 5 bases, with 15 bases remaining between them. The CDR3 runs 15 residues.

This chain joins TRBV28 and TRBJ1-2; D not resolved. The CDR3 runs to 13 residues. The germline V gene encodes CDR1 MDHEN and CDR2 SYDVKM. Deletions cut 3 bases from V and 2 bases from J, with 7 bases between. The CDR3 bases are TGTGCCAGCAGTTTTGTACAGAACTATGGCTACACCTTC. Translated: CASSFVQNYGYTF.

In this sample, this clone turned up a few times. The chain recombines TRBV25-1 with TRBJ1-5, with 8 bases identical to TRBD1. The length of the CDR3 is 15 residues. V trimming: 3 bases; J trimming: 1 base; junction bases outside the gene matches: 2. Germline CDR1 MGHDK, CDR2 SYGVNS. CDR3 bases: TGTGCCAGCAGTGATTCAGGGGGCAGCAATCAGCCCCAGCATTTT. This encodes CASSDSGGSNQPQHF.

The table lists this clone with a count of one. The chain uses TRBV9 and TRBJ2-2; possibly TRBD1 or TRBD2 for D (6 bases each). Germline-derived CDR1 and CDR2 are SGDLS and YYNGEE. The CDR3 extends over 14 amino acids. Deletions cut 8 bases from V and 2 bases from J, with 13 bases between. CDR3 DNA sequence: TGTGCCAGTTCAACGGGGGCCAACACCGGGGAGCTGTTTTTT. Amino acid sequence: CASSTGANTGELFF.

This clone was counted a single time. The chain couples TRBV11-3 to TRBJ2-1, with 7 bases aligning to TRBD2. The CDR3 runs to 16 residues. V gave up 5 bases and J gave up 0 bases; unmatched junction bases: 7. The germline CDR1 and CDR2 sequences are SGHNT and YENEEA. CDR3 region: CASSREGGSSYNEQFF. CDR3 nucleotides: TGTGCCAGCAGCCGCGAGGGCGGGAGCTCCTACAATGAGCAGTTCTTC.

The genes are TRBV28 and TRBJ1-5, with 7 bases aligning to TRBD1. J was trimmed by 0 bases and V by 7 bases; bases with no gene match: 6. Germline V lookup: CDR1 MDHEN, CDR2 SYDVKM. There are 15 residues in the CDR3. CDR3 DNA: TGTGCCAGCATAGGACAGGACCTTAGCAATCAGCCCCAGCATTTT. Protein product: CASIGQDLSNQPQHF.

As regards this clone: Other DNA sequences in the sample encode the same CDR3. The chain joins TRBV28 to TRBJ2-3; D is uncertain. Deletions cut 6 bases from V and 1 base from J, with 5 bases between. The CDR3 spans 12 residues. Germline V gives CDR1 MDHEN, CDR2 SYDVKM. This CDR3 reads CASSSGTDTQYF. The CDR3 DNA follows: TGTGCCAGCAGCAGCGGCACAGATACGCAGTATTTT.

J is TRBJ1-5 and V is TRBV6-6; 8 bases line up with TRBD1. Germline CDR1 MNHNY, CDR2 SVGAGI (reference sequence). J gave up 1 base and V 7 bases, and 3 bases lay outside the gene matches. The CDR3 contains 14 residues. The CDR3 reads CASTGTGSNQPQHF. The CDR3 DNA follows: TGTGCCAGCACCGGGACAGGAAGCAATCAGCCCCAGCATTTT.

Note on this clone: Within the sample, other DNA sequences also encode this same CDR3. V usage is TRBV27 and J usage is TRBJ1-1, with D uncertain. Trimming shortened V by 3 bases and J by 0 bases, and 5 bases separated the two germline ends. CDR1 is MNHEY and CDR2 is SMNVEV in the germline V gene (reference sequence). This CDR3 contains 13 residues. CDR3 DNA sequence: TGTGCCAGCAGTTTCAACATGAACACTGAAGCTTTCTTT. This sequence encodes CASSFNMNTEAFF.

This chain links TRBV6-4 with TRBJ2-1; D is unclear. Per germline, CDR1 MRHNA and CDR2 SNTAGT. V lost 2 bases and J lost 13, with 9 bases in between. The CDR3 sequence is 11 residues long. Here the CDR3 DNA reads TGTGCCAGCAGTGACGGCGCGTCACAGTTCTTC. Translated: CASSDGASQFF.

A few counts support this clone. The chain is built from TRBV30 and TRBJ1-2; tentatively, D is TRBD1 (5 bases). The length of the CDR3 is 11 residues. Trimming took 0 bases from V and 8 from J, leaving 7 bases between them. Germline loops: CDR1 GTSNPN, CDR2 SVGIG (reference sequence). The CDR3 bases are TGTGCCTGGAGTGTAGGGGACGGCTACACCTTC. This sequence encodes CAWSVGDGYTF.